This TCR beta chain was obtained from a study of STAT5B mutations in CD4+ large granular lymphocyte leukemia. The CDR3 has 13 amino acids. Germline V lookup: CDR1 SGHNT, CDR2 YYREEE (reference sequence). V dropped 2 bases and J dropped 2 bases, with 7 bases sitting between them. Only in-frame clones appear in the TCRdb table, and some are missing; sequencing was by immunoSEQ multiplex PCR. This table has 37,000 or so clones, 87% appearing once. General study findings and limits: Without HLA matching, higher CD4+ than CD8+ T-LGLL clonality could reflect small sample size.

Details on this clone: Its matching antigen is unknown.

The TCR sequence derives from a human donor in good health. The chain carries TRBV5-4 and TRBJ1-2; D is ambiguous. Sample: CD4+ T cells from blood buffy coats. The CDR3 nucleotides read TGTGCCAGCAGCTTACGACACAACTATGGCTACACCTTC. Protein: CASSLRHNYGYTF. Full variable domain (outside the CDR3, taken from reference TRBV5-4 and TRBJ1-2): ETGVTQSPTHLIKTRGQQVTLRCSSQSGHNTVSWYQQALGQGPQFIFQYYREEENGRGNFPPRFSGLQFPNYSSELNVNALELDDSALYLCASSLRHNYGYTFGSGTRLTVV.